This TCR beta chain came from a study of shared clonotypes between healthy human individuals. It was into CD45RA+ naive and CD45RA-negative memory subsets that the CD4+ cells were split. The repertoire was sequenced with immunoSEQ multiplex PCR; TCRdb's copy has only in-frame clones and lacks some. Of roughly 2 million clones listed, roughly 94% were seen once; the top ten hold around 0.13%. The clonotype comes from a man between 18 and 35 years old in good health. Sequencing was done on a sample of naive CD4+ T cells sorted from blood. The subset: CD45RA+ positively selected.

CDR3 loop: CASSDFYYEQYF. CDR3 DNA sequence: TGTGCCAGCAGTGACTTCTACTACGAGCAGTACTTC. This sequence joins TRBV6-1 and TRBJ2-7; D not certain. CDR1 is MNHNS, CDR2 SASEGT, per germline. V lost 3 bases, J lost 3 bases, and 6 bases lay in between. This CDR3 has 12 residues.